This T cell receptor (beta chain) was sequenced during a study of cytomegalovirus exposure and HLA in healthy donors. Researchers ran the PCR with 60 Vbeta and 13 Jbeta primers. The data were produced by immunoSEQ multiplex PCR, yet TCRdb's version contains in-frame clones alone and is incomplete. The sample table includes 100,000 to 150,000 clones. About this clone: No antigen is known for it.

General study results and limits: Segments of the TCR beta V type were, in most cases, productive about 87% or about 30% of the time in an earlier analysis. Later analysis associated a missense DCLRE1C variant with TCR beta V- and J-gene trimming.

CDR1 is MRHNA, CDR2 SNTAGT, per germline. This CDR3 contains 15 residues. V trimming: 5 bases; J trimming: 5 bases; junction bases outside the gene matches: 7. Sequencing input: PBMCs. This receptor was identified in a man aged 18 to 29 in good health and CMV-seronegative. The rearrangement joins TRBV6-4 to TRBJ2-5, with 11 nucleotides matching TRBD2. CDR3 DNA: TGTGCCAGCAGTCTTAGCGGGGGGGCCGCGGAGACCCAGTACTTC. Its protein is CASSLSGGAAETQYF.